Each of the 24 T cell receptor beta chains below was sequenced from the same sample in a study of technical replicates of blood from several donors. Produced via immunoSEQ multiplex PCR; TCRdb's table is partial and in-frame only. Here the sample spans tens of thousands of clones, around nine tenths being singletons. Sequencing was done on a sample of T cells isolated from PBMCs. The receptors stem from a human donor in good health.

The chain employs TRBV9 and TRBJ2-6; 7 nucleotides agree with TRBD2. CDR3 length equals 16 residues. V lost 5 bases and J lost 0; bases outside the gene matches: 5. Germline CDR1 and CDR2: SGDLS and YYNGEE. CDR3 loop: CASRAREDSGANVLTF. The CDR3 DNA reads as TGTGCCAGCAGGGCACGGGAGGACTCTGGGGCCAACGTCCTGACTTTC.

This rearrangement joins TRBV27 to TRBJ2-6, with a weak D call TRBD2 (5 bases). The CDR3 totals 15 residues. Looked up from germline, CDR1 is MNHEY and CDR2 is SMNVEV (reference sequence). Trimming shortened V by 2 bases and J by 3 bases, and 8 bases separated the two germline ends. The CDR3 DNA reads as TGTGCCAGCAGTTTACAAGGGAGTGGGGCCAACGTCCTGACTTTC. Amino acid sequence: CASSLQGSGANVLTF.

The genes are TRBV18 and TRBJ1-4; 7 bases are shared with TRBD1. Germline V gene sequence: CDR1 KGHSH, CDR2 LQKENI. V shed 1 base, J shed 7 bases, and the junction held 3 bases outside the gene matches. The CDR3 is 14 amino acids. CDR3 sequence reads: CASSPRDSVEKLFF. CDR3 in DNA: TGTGCCAGCTCACCACGGGACAGCGTTGAAAAACTGTTTTTT.

The chain carries TRBV7-3 and TRBJ2-5; TRBD1 agrees at 10 bases. The CDR3 contains 16 residues. J was trimmed by 5 bases and V by 1 base; bases with no gene match: 7. Germline CDR1 reads SGHTA; CDR2 reads FQGTGA. The CDR3 coding sequence is TGTGCCAGCAGCTTAAGGGGGGACAGGGGTGAGGAGACCCAGTACTTC. It encodes CASSLRGDRGEETQYF.

This clone was seen just once. V gene TRBV7-3 combines with J gene TRBJ2-1; 7 positions agree with TRBD2. The V gene's germline CDR1 is SGHTA and CDR2 FQGTGA. The CDR3 spans 14 residues. V shed 2 bases, J shed 7 bases, and the junction held 5 bases outside the gene matches. CDR3 protein: CASSLQPSGNEQFF. Here the CDR3 DNA reads TGTGCCAGCAGCTTACAGCCTAGCGGAAATGAGCAGTTCTTC.

J is TRBJ1-2 and V is TRBV29-1; no clear D gene. V lost 4 bases and J lost 5, with 8 bases in between. The CDR3 consists of 11 residues. Germline CDR1 SQVTM, CDR2 ANQGSEA. Here the CDR3 reads CSVGEAYGYTF. Written as DNA, the CDR3 is TGCAGCGTTGGAGAAGCATATGGCTACACCTTC. The complete variable domain, with remaining parts taken from reference TRBV29-1 and TRBJ1-2, reads SAVISQKPSRDICQRGTSLTIQCQVDSQVTMMFWYRQQPGQSLTLIATANQGSEATYESGFVIDKFPISRPNLTFSTLTVSNMSPEDSSIYLCSVGEAYGYTFGSGTRLTVV.

The chain is built from TRBV4-1 and TRBJ1-3; D remains ambiguous. There are 15 residues in the CDR3. Trimming cost V 4 bases and J 0 bases, with 10 bases left between them. The V gene's germline CDR1 is MGHRA and CDR2 YSYEKL. The CDR3 DNA reads TGCGCCAGCAGCCCCCAGGTCCTCTCTGGAAACACCATATATTTT. Its protein product is CASSPQVLSGNTIYF.

In this sample, this clone turned up a few times. The chain links TRBV11-3 to TRBJ1-1; TRBD1 aligns across 7 bases. Per the germline V gene, CDR1 is SGHNT and CDR2 is YENEEA. The CDR3 covers 15 residues. The V and J ends lost 6 bases and 3 bases, in that order; junction bases with no gene match: 10. The CDR3 sequence is CASRMDRSKYTEAFF. Here the CDR3 DNA reads TGTGCCAGCAGGATGGACAGGAGTAAGTACACTGAAGCTTTCTTT.

This chain uses TRBV4-1 with TRBJ1-1; no clear D. Germline CDR1 is MGHRA and CDR2 is YSYEKL. The CDR3 sequence is 14 residues long. V dropped 1 base and J dropped 7 bases, with 13 bases sitting between them. CDR3 bases: TGCGCCAGCAGCCAAGGGATTCAGGCGAATGAAGCTTTCTTT. This gives the protein CASSQGIQANEAFF.

V is TRBV7-9 and J is TRBJ2-7, with TRBD2 matching 13 bases. V lost 10 bases and J lost 5; bases outside the gene matches: 11. The germline V gene has CDR1 SEHNR and CDR2 FQNEAQ (reference sequence). The CDR3 runs to 15 residues. Here the CDR3 reads CAIGTSGVGADEQYF. For the CDR3, the DNA is TGTGCCATCGGGACTAGCGGGGTGGGTGCCGACGAGCAGTACTTC.

The V and J genes are TRBV4-3 and TRBJ1-3; possible D gene TRBD1, 5 bases. There are 17 residues in the CDR3. Deletions cut 0 bases from V and 0 bases from J, with 12 bases between. Germline V gene sequence: CDR1 LGHNA, CDR2 YSLEER. The CDR3 here is CASSQEGAGYSGNTIYF. CDR3 nucleotide sequence: TGCGCCAGCAGCCAAGAAGGCGCAGGGTACTCTGGAAACACCATATATTTT.

The chain recombines TRBV27 with TRBJ2-4, with D maybe TRBD1 (5 bases). CDR1 is MNHEY, CDR2 SMNVEV, per germline (reference sequence). This CDR3 has 14 amino acids. The ends were cut back, 4 bases at V and 2 bases at J, with 9 bases in the middle. CDR3 sequence (DNA): TGTGCCAGCAGTTCCCAGGGCTCCAAAAACATTCAGTACTTC. Its protein is CASSSQGSKNIQYF.

Only one count was recorded for this clone. J is TRBJ1-4 and V is TRBV14; perhaps TRBD1 as D (5 bases). Per germline, CDR1 SGHDN and CDR2 FVKESK. The length of the CDR3 is 15 residues. V was trimmed by 5 bases and J by 5 bases, leaving 15 bases between them. CDR3 sequence (DNA): TGTGCCAGCAGCTACGGCACAGGCATGAATGAAAAACTGTTTTTT. It translates to CASSYGTGMNEKLFF.

This clone was picked up one time. This chain uses TRBV27 with TRBJ1-2; D is undetermined. V was cut by 2 bases and J by 0 bases, with 10 bases left in between. Per the germline V gene, CDR1 is MNHEY and CDR2 is SMNVEV (reference sequence). CDR3 length: 15 amino acids. CDR3 loop: CASSLRDGANYGYTF. DNA of the CDR3: TGTGCCAGCAGTTTACGGGATGGGGCTAACTATGGCTACACCTTC.

The rearrangement joins TRBV19 to TRBJ1-1, with D perhaps matching TRBD1 (6 bases). Deletions cut 4 bases from V and 4 bases from J, with 13 bases between. CDR1 is LNHDA, CDR2 SQIVND, per germline (reference sequence). The CDR3 sequence is 14 residues long. The CDR3 nucleotides read TGTGCCAGTAGTAGGGGGCCTACGGCCACTGAAGCTTTCTTT. It codes for CASSRGPTATEAFF.

The genes are TRBV7-2 and TRBJ2-7; 7 nucleotides match TRBD1. Germline V gives CDR1 SGHTA, CDR2 FQGNSA. The CDR3 sequence is 13 residues long. The V and J ends lost 4 bases and 5 bases, in that order; junction bases with no gene match: 5. In DNA, the CDR3 is TGTGCCAGCAGCTCGGGACAGATCAACGAGCAGTACTTC. It is translated as CASSSGQINEQYF.

V and J are TRBV15 and TRBJ2-7; D might be TRBD1 (5 bases). Trimming took off 1 base at V and 4 bases at J, with 8 bases between the two ends. The germline CDR1 and CDR2 sequences are LNHNV and YYDKDF (reference sequence). This CDR3 has 13 residues. The CDR3 reads CATSRARQYEQYF. CDR3 nucleotides: TGTGCCACCAGCAGAGCGCGACAGTACGAGCAGTACTTC. Together with reference TRBV15 and TRBJ2-7, the CDR3 gives the full variable domain: DAMVIQNPRYQVTQFGKPVTLSCSQTLNHNVMYWYQQKSSQAPKLLFHYYDKDFNNEADTPDNFQSRRPNTSFCFLDIRSPGLGDTAMYLCATSRARQYEQYFGPGTRLTVT.

This chain connects TRBV27 to TRBJ2-7; D gene unclear. V lost 5 bases, J lost 2 bases, and 7 bases lay in between. The CDR3 length is 12 residues. Germline V lookup: CDR1 MNHEY, CDR2 SMNVEV (reference sequence). In DNA, the CDR3 is TGTGCCAGCAGTCCGGGTCCCTACGAGCAGTACTTC. This translates into CASSPGPYEQYF.

The rearrangement uses TRBV7-3 and TRBJ2-3; TRBD1 matches at 8 bases. The junction had 7 bases not matched to a gene; V was cut back by 1 base and J by 1 base. The CDR3 covers 17 residues. Per germline, CDR1 SGHTA and CDR2 FQGTGA. CDR3 protein: CASSLRGTGGGTDTQYF. The DNA for the CDR3 is TGTGCCAGCAGCTTAAGGGGGACAGGTGGAGGCACAGATACGCAGTATTTT.

V is TRBV6-5 and J is TRBJ2-1; TRBD1 agrees at 8 bases. Trimming cost V 4 bases and J 8 bases; bases outside gene matches: 4. Germline CDR1 MNHEY, CDR2 SVGAGI. The CDR3 spans 13 residues. This CDR3 reads CASSFDRGDEQFF. The CDR3 region has the DNA TGTGCCAGCAGTTTCGACAGGGGAGATGAGCAGTTCTTC.

The rearrangement uses TRBV15 and TRBJ2-3; 11 nucleotides line up with TRBD1. This CDR3 region has 16 residues. The V segment lost 6 bases and the J segment 6 bases; nucleotides outside the gene matches: 11. Germline V gene sequence: CDR1 LNHNV, CDR2 YYDKDF (reference sequence). The CDR3 loop is CATSRYRDRGTDTQYF. DNA of the CDR3: TGTGCCACCAGTCGATACCGGGACAGGGGGACGGATACGCAGTATTTT.

The genes are TRBV5-1 and TRBJ1-2, with D possibly matching TRBD1 (6 bases). Germline V gene sequence: CDR1 SGHRS, CDR2 YFSETQ. Trimming removed 0 bases from V and 6 bases from J, with 9 bases in between. The CDR3 runs 13 residues. The CDR3 protein is CASSLGGGHGYTF. In DNA, the CDR3 is TGCGCCAGCAGCTTGGGAGGGGGTCATGGCTACACCTTC.

The genes are TRBV4-1 and TRBJ2-5; the match to TRBD1 covers 12 bases. The CDR3 has 17 amino acids. The germline V gene has CDR1 MGHRA and CDR2 YSYEKL. V shed 0 bases, J shed 5 bases, and the junction held 7 bases outside the gene matches. The CDR3 nucleotides read TGCGCCAGCAGCCAAGATCACGGGACAGGGGGCGAGGAGACCCAGTACTTC. Protein product: CASSQDHGTGGEETQYF.

The chain carries TRBV4-3 and TRBJ1-3; no reliable D call. The germline gives CDR1 LGHNA, CDR2 YSLEER. The CDR3 is made up of 15 amino acids. V was pared by 0 bases and J by 5 bases, with 11 bases between. The CDR3 DNA follows: TGCGCCAGCAGCCAAGAAGCAGGCGCAAGAAACACCATATATTTT. Its translation: CASSQEAGARNTIYF.